The rows below give T cell receptor beta chains drawn from one sample of a study of cytomegalovirus exposure and HLA in healthy donors. Assay used: immunoSEQ multiplex PCR; TCRdb lists only in-frame clones, some missing. The sample shows some 110,000 clones, under 80% of them seen only once. Material for sequencing was PBMCs. The receptors originated from a woman in her forties or fifties in good health and CMV-seropositive. CDR3s include the opening cysteine and the closing phenylalanine or tryptophan. The D gene is left open where the match is weak. Clone size is not always given. Where it is, it says once, few, many or a class for expanded clones.

D: NA
J: TRBJ1-1
size: NA
V: TRBV28
DNA: NA
CDR3: CASSSSTGPNTEAFF

D: NA
J: TRBJ1-1
size: NA
V: TRBV10-1
DNA: TGCGCCAGCAGTGAGTCCGGTAGGGGAGCTTTCTTT
CDR3: CASSESGRGAFF

D: NA
J: TRBJ1-2
size: NA
V: TRBV29-1
DNA: TGCAGCGTCCCGTCGGGGAACTATGGCTACACCTTC
CDR3: CSVPSGNYGYTF

D: TRBD1
J: TRBJ2-1
size: NA
V: TRBV2
DNA: TGTGCCACCCACCGGGACAGGGGGCTCAATGAGCAGTTCTTC
CDR3: CATHRDRGLNEQFF

D: NA
J: TRBJ1-5
size: NA
V: TRBV7-2
DNA: TGTGCCAGCAGCCAACAGTTAGACGGCAATCAGCCCCAGCATTTT
CDR3: CASSQQLDGNQPQHF

D: TRBD1
J: TRBJ1-1
size: NA
V: TRBV27
DNA: TGTGCCAGCAGTACTCCAGGGGGGAACACTGAAGCTTTCTTT
CDR3: CASSTPGGNTEAFF

D: NA
J: TRBJ2-7
size: once
V: TRBV21-1
DNA: TGTGCCAGCAGCGTCTACTACGAGCAGTACTTC
CDR3: CASSVYYEQYF

D: TRBD2
J: TRBJ2-5
size: NA
V: TRBV30
DNA: TGTGCCTGGAGCGGGGCATGGAGCGGGAGGGGCCGGATAAAAGAGACCCAGTACTTC
CDR3: CAWSGAWSGRGRIKETQYF

D: TRBD1
J: TRBJ1-1
size: NA
V: TRBV6-6
DNA: TGTGCCAGCAGTGCGCGACAGGGAACTGAAGCTTTCTTT
CDR3: CASSARQGTEAFF

D: NA
J: TRBJ1-1
size: NA
V: TRBV28
DNA: TGTGCCACTAGAGGGGGGAACACTGAAGCTTTCTTT
CDR3: CATRGGNTEAFF

D: NA
J: TRBJ1-4
size: NA
V: TRBV4-3
DNA: TGCGCCAGCAGCCAGGAGGGCCTCGGGTCTAATGAAAAACTGTTTTTT
CDR3: CASSQEGLGSNEKLFF

D: TRBD1
J: TRBJ2-4
size: NA
V: TRBV19
DNA: TGTGCCAGTAGTATCCTAGGTGGGACAGGGGACGCTCGCGGCATTCAGTACTTC
CDR3: CASSILGGTGDARGIQYF

D: TRBD1
J: TRBJ2-2
size: NA
V: TRBV5-5
DNA: TGTGCCAGCAGCCCGGACGGGACAGGGGGGAACACCGGGGAGCTGTTTTTT
CDR3: CASSPDGTGGNTGELFF

D: TRBD1
J: TRBJ2-1
size: few
V: TRBV11-3
DNA: TGTGCCAGCAGCTTAGATGGGACAGCTCCTCCCAATGAGCAGTTCTTC
CDR3: CASSLDGTAPPNEQFF

D: NA
J: TRBJ1-4
size: NA
V: TRBV14
DNA: TGTGCCAGCAGCAGCCCCGAGGGAACTAATGAAAAACTGTTTTTT
CDR3: CASSSPEGTNEKLFF

D: TRBD1
J: TRBJ2-4
size: NA
V: TRBV10-2
DNA: TGCGCCAGCAGTGATGGGGGACAGCCGAGTCAGTACTTC
CDR3: CASSDGGQPSQYF

D: NA
J: TRBJ2-7
size: NA
V: TRBV7-2
DNA: TGTGCCAGCAGCCCGCAGGGGCCCTACGAGCAGTACTTC
CDR3: CASSPQGPYEQYF

D: NA
J: TRBJ2-3
size: NA
V: TRBV5-8
DNA: TGTGCCAGCAGTCCGAACGCGGGTCGGGCTAGCACAGATACGCAGTATTTT
CDR3: CASSPNAGRASTDTQYF

D: NA
J: TRBJ2-7
size: NA
V: TRBV5-6
DNA: TGTGCCAGCAGCTCTACCGGGACACCCTATGACGAGCAGTACTTC
CDR3: CASSSTGTPYDEQYF

D: NA
J: TRBJ2-1
size: NA
V: TRBV7-6
DNA: TGTGCCAGCAGCTTAGATGCCACAGCTTACAATGAGCAGTTCTTC
CDR3: CASSLDATAYNEQFF

D: NA
J: TRBJ2-7
size: NA
V: TRBV14
DNA: TGTGCCAGCAGCCCTCAGTCCCGCCAGGTGGGTGGGCAGTACTTC
CDR3: CASSPQSRQVGGQYF

D: NA
J: TRBJ2-7
size: once
V: TRBV9
DNA: TGTGCCAGCAGCGTAGCTACAGGACCCTACGAGCAGTACTTC
CDR3: CASSVATGPYEQYF

D: NA
J: TRBJ1-2
size: NA
V: TRBV19
DNA: TGTGCCAGTAGTGTAGTCTCGTTAGACTATGGCTACACCTTC
CDR3: CASSVVSLDYGYTF

D: NA
J: TRBJ2-3
size: NA
V: TRBV5-1
DNA: TGCGCCAGCAGGCGGGCGTCCACAGATACGCAGTATTTT
CDR3: CASRRASTDTQYF

D: NA
J: TRBJ2-6
size: NA
V: TRBV19
DNA: TGTGCCAGTGCAGTGGGTTCGGGGGGCCCCTCTGGGGCCAACGTCCTGACTTTC
CDR3: CASAVGSGGPSGANVLTF

D: TRBD1
J: TRBJ1-4
size: few
V: TRBV6-1
DNA: TGTGCCAGCAGCGCACCAGGGGGAGATGAAAAACTGTTTTTT
CDR3: CASSAPGGDEKLFF

D: NA
J: TRBJ1-1
size: NA
V: TRBV7-2
DNA: TGTGCCAGCAGCGTTCAACGGGGGGGTGGGACTGAAGCTTTCTTT
CDR3: CASSVQRGGGTEAFF

D: TRBD1
J: TRBJ1-1
size: NA
V: TRBV10-1
DNA: TGCGCCAGCAGGGATACAGGGGGCAAGAACACTGAAGCTTTCTTT
CDR3: CASRDTGGKNTEAFF

D: NA
J: TRBJ1-2
size: NA
V: TRBV6-1
DNA: TGTGCCAGCAGCTTGGACAGCGAGTATGGCTACACCTTC
CDR3: CASSLDSEYGYTF

D: NA
J: TRBJ1-2
size: NA
V: TRBV14
DNA: TGTGCCAGCAGCCGACCGGGTCCTGGGGACAAAGCTAACTATGGCTACACCTTC
CDR3: CASSRPGPGDKANYGYTF

D: NA
J: TRBJ1-6
size: once
V: TRBV7-2
DNA: TGTGCCAGCAGCTTAGGTTTGGGGGCAGTAGGGAATTCACCCCTCCACTTT
CDR3: CASSLGLGAVGNSPLHF

D: NA
J: TRBJ2-7
size: NA
V: TRBV5-1
DNA: TGCGCCAGCAGCTTGGCCGAGAGCTACGAGCAGTACTTC
CDR3: CASSLAESYEQYF

D: TRBD1
J: TRBJ2-7
size: NA
V: TRBV7-2
DNA: TGTGCCAGCAGCTTAGCGGCCGGGACAGGGTTCGACGAGCAGTACTTC
CDR3: CASSLAAGTGFDEQYF

D: TRBD1
J: TRBJ2-3
size: NA
V: TRBV13
DNA: TGTGCCAGCAGCGCCCGGGACAGGGGGCCAGATACGCAGTATTTT
CDR3: CASSARDRGPDTQYF

D: NA
J: TRBJ1-5
size: NA
V: TRBV5-1
DNA: TGCGCCAGCAGCTTGGATGCAGGGGATAGCAATCAGCCCCAGCATTTT
CDR3: CASSLDAGDSNQPQHF

D: TRBD1
J: TRBJ1-1
size: NA
V: TRBV6-1
DNA: TGTGCCAGCAGCGAAACAGGGGAGGTCACTGAAGCTTTCTTT
CDR3: CASSETGEVTEAFF

D: TRBD1
J: TRBJ1-1
size: once
V: TRBV5-1
DNA: TGCGCCAGCAGCTTGGGACAGGGAGGAACTGAAGCTTTCTTT
CDR3: CASSLGQGGTEAFF

D: TRBD1
J: TRBJ1-4
size: NA
V: TRBV7-2
DNA: TGTGCCAGCAGACCACAGGGGGGTAATAATGAAAAACTGTTTTTT
CDR3: CASRPQGGNNEKLFF

D: NA
J: TRBJ1-1
size: NA
V: TRBV11-1
DNA: TGTGCCAGCAGTCAATTGGGAGCAGCTTTCTTT
CDR3: CASSQLGAAFF

D: NA
J: TRBJ2-1
size: NA
V: TRBV27
DNA: TGTGCCAGCAGCAGGGGCGCTAGCTCCTACAATGAGCAGTTCTTC
CDR3: CASSRGASSYNEQFF

D: NA
J: TRBJ1-2
size: few
V: TRBV28
DNA: TGTGCCAGCAGTTTAGTCCTGGGGGGGCAGACTAACTATGGCTACACCTTC
CDR3: CASSLVLGGQTNYGYTF

D: NA
J: TRBJ1-2
size: NA
V: TRBV6-1
DNA: TGTGCCAGCAGTGAAGTACTCGATGGCTACACCTTC
CDR3: CASSEVLDGYTF

D: TRBD1
J: TRBJ1-5
size: NA
V: TRBV4-2
DNA: TGTGCCAGCAGCCAAGATACGACAGGGTCCATTGAGGGCCTCAATCAGCCCCAGCATTTT
CDR3: CASSQDTTGSIEGLNQPQHF

D: NA
J: TRBJ1-4
size: few
V: TRBV5-1
DNA: TGCGCCAGCAGCTTGCAAGGGGGTAAAATTGAAAAACTGTTTTTT
CDR3: CASSLQGGKIEKLFF

D: NA
J: TRBJ2-2
size: NA
V: TRBV28
DNA: TGTGCCAGCAGTTTACACGCCGGGAACACCGGGGAGCTGTTTTTT
CDR3: CASSLHAGNTGELFF

D: NA
J: TRBJ1-1
size: NA
V: TRBV19
DNA: TGTGCCAGTAGTATCGGGCAGGGGAACACTGAAGCTTTCTTT
CDR3: CASSIGQGNTEAFF

D: TRBD2
J: TRBJ2-2
size: NA
V: TRBV29-1
DNA: TGCAGCGTGGGGACTAGCGGGAGGACTCACACCGGGGAGCTGTTTTTT
CDR3: CSVGTSGRTHTGELFF

D: TRBD1
J: TRBJ2-3
size: once
V: TRBV19
DNA: TGTGCCAGTAGTATGAAACCGACAGGGGTATGGGCAGATACGCAGTATTTT
CDR3: CASSMKPTGVWADTQYF

D: TRBD1
J: TRBJ2-2
size: NA
V: TRBV19
DNA: TGTGCCAGTGGAAGAGGACAGGGGGTCACCGGGGAGCTGTTTTTT
CDR3: CASGRGQGVTGELFF

D: NA
J: TRBJ1-1
size: NA
V: TRBV5-1
DNA: TGCGCCAGCAGCTTGGAATTCCCAGGGGAAGCTTTCTTT
CDR3: CASSLEFPGEAFF

D: TRBD1
J: TRBJ1-1
size: few
V: TRBV4-3
DNA: TGCGCCAGCAGCCAGCTTACAGGGGCTGAAGCTTTCTTT
CDR3: CASSQLTGAEAFF

D: NA
J: TRBJ2-7
size: NA
V: TRBV6-5
DNA: TGTGCCAGCAGTTACTCGCGTCTTCCCGGGTACGAGCAGTACTTC
CDR3: CASSYSRLPGYEQYF

D: TRBD1
J: TRBJ1-1
size: NA
V: TRBV5-4
DNA: TGTGCCAGCAGCTCCGGGGACAGGGGGATCCCTGAAGCTTTCTTT
CDR3: CASSSGDRGIPEAFF

D: TRBD1
J: TRBJ1-1
size: NA
V: TRBV7-9
DNA: TGTGCCAGCAGCCTAGGACAGGGGGCTGTTGTTGAAGCTTTCTTT
CDR3: CASSLGQGAVVEAFF

D: TRBD2
J: TRBJ2-7
size: NA
V: TRBV7-6
DNA: TGTGCCAGCAGCCCCGGACTAGCGATCGAGCAGTACTTC
CDR3: CASSPGLAIEQYF

D: NA
J: TRBJ1-2
size: once
V: TRBV7-9
DNA: TGTGCCAGCAGCATACACAGGGTCGACTATGGCTACACCTTC
CDR3: CASSIHRVDYGYTF

D: NA
J: TRBJ1-2
size: NA
V: TRBV28
DNA: TGTGCCAGCAGTTTAAGGGCGCGGGAGGATGGCTACACCTTC
CDR3: CASSLRAREDGYTF

D: TRBD1
J: TRBJ2-3
size: NA
V: TRBV7-2
DNA: TGTGCCAGCAGCTTAGTTGGGACAGGGCTGCCAGATACGCAGTATTTT
CDR3: CASSLVGTGLPDTQYF

D: NA
J: TRBJ1-4
size: NA
V: TRBV19
DNA: TGTGCCAGTAGTATGAGTACTAATGAAAAACTGTTTTTT
CDR3: CASSMSTNEKLFF